Listed below are T cell receptor beta chains from one sample, sequenced in a study of PD-1 blockade in classical Hodgkin lymphoma. TCRdb keeps only in-frame clones here, not all; method: immunoSEQ multiplex PCR. The profile shows tens of thousands of clones, approximately 86% of them singletons. The input for sequencing was peripheral blood mononuclear cells (PBMCs), taken before the fourth cycle of nivolumab. The source is a human donor with classical Hodgkin lymphoma. The CDR3 runs from the conserved cysteine through the conserved F or W. The D gene is left open where the match is weak. Size values are once, few and many counts, or a class for expanded clones, and some rows have none.

. | . | TRBJ2-3 | TRBV19 | TGTGCCAGTACCAATGACCCCGGGGGCACAGATACGCAGTATTTT | CASTNDPGGTDTQYF
. | TRBD2 | TRBJ2-4 | TRBV9 | TGTGCCAGCAGCGGCGGGACTAGCGGGAGGGAAAACATTCAGTACTTC | CASSGGTSGRENIQYF
few | . | TRBJ2-5 | TRBV7-6 | TGTGCCAGCAGCCGGCTGGGTGGGGCGAACCAAGAGACCCAGTACTTC | CASSRLGGANQETQYF
. | . | TRBJ1-1 | TRBV30 | TGTGCCTGGAGTTACGGGAACACTGAAGCTTTCTTT | CAWSYGNTEAFF
once | TRBD1 | TRBJ1-1 | TRBV27 | TGTGCCAGCAGTGCATGGGACAGAAACACTGAAGCTTTCTTT | CASSAWDRNTEAFF
. | . | TRBJ1-1 | TRBV10-2 | TGCGCCAGCAGTGAGGGGTTTGAAGCTTTCTTT | CASSEGFEAFF
. | . | TRBJ1-1 | TRBV10-3 | TGTGCCATCAGTGATGGACTATCCGAAGCTTTCTTT | CAISDGLSEAFF
. | TRBD2 | TRBJ2-2 | TRBV18 | TGTGCCAGCTCGGAGCTAGCGGGCTCGAACACCGGGGAGCTGTTTTTT | CASSELAGSNTGELFF
. | . | TRBJ2-1 | TRBV6-4 | TGTGCCAGCAGTGGGATACTAGGGCGCAATGAGCAGTTCTTC | CASSGILGRNEQFF
. | . | TRBJ2-1 | TRBV9 | TGTGCCAGCAGCGTCCTCCGGGACTCCAGTCCGTTCTTC | CASSVLRDSSPFF
once | TRBD1 | TRBJ1-5 | TRBV2 | TGTGCCAGCAGCCGGGACAGGGGGCATCAGCCCCAGCATTTT | CASSRDRGHQPQHF
. | TRBD2 | TRBJ2-5 | TRBV6-6 | TGTGCCAGCAGCCCCAGGACTAGCGGCCCCCAAGAGACCCAGTACTTC | CASSPRTSGPQETQYF
once | . | TRBJ2-1 | TRBV5-6 | TGTGCCAGCAGCTTGGTGGGCGGTGCTAGGGACAATGAGCAGTTCTTC | CASSLVGGARDNEQFF
. | . | TRBJ1-5 | TRBV15 | TGTGCCACCAGCAGAGAGGACTCTCTCCCCAATCAGCCCCAGCATTTT | CATSREDSLPNQPQHF
few | . | TRBJ2-3 | TRBV5-1 | TGCGCCAGCAGCTTCACCGGGCTCACAGATACGCAGTATTTT | CASSFTGLTDTQYF
. | . | TRBJ2-1 | TRBV5-6 | TGTGCCAGCAGAGCCGGGCCCGAGCAGTTCTTC | CASRAGPEQFF
once | . | TRBJ2-1 | TRBV27 | TGTGCCAGCAGACGGGACCCCTACAATGAGCAGTTCTTC | CASRRDPYNEQFF
. | . | TRBJ2-7 | TRBV5-1 | TGCGCCAGCGGAGACGTCCTCTCCTACGAGCAGTACTTC | CASGDVLSYEQYF
. | . | TRBJ2-2 | TRBV7-6 | TGTGCCAGCAGCTTAATGTCCGGGGAGCTGTTTTTT | CASSLMSGELFF
once | . | TRBJ2-7 | TRBV5-4 | TGTGCCAGCAGCTTGGGCGGTAGGGGGAGGGTCTACGAGCAGTACTTC | CASSLGGRGRVYEQYF
few | . | TRBJ2-7 | TRBV2 | TGTGCCAGCAGTGTCTGGGGAACCTACGAGCAGTACTTC | CASSVWGTYEQYF
few | TRBD2 | TRBJ2-3 | TRBV7-9 | TGTGCCAGCAGCTTAGAGGGGGCCGGGACTAGCGGGAGGGCCGCGAGGCTCTTT | CASSLEGAGTSGRAARLF
. | TRBD1 | TRBJ2-2 | TRBV10-3 | TGTGCCATCAGTGAGATCACAGGGGGCACCGGGGAGCTGTTTTTT | CAISEITGGTGELFF
. | . | TRBJ2-1 | TRBV15 | TGTGCCACCAGCAGAGATAAGTGGTCGGGAGCTGAGCAGTTCTTC | CATSRDKWSGAEQFF
. | . | TRBJ1-5 | TRBV4-2 | TGTGCCAGCAGCCAAGATTATAATAGCAATCAGCCCCAGCATTTT | CASSQDYNSNQPQHF
. | . | TRBJ1-2 | TRBV7-9 | TGTGCCAGCAGCTTAGGAGGGGGTGGTGGCTACACCTTC | CASSLGGGGGYTF
once | TRBD1 | TRBJ1-2 | TRBV18 | TGTGCCAGCTCACTACAATCAGGGGGCGACTATGGCTACACCTTC | CASSLQSGGDYGYTF
once | TRBD2 | TRBJ2-7 | TRBV9 | TGTGCCAGCTCCCCAGCGGGGCCAACCTACGAGCAGTACTTC | CASSPAGPTYEQYF
. | . | TRBJ2-1 | TRBV6-1 | TGTGCCAGCAGTTTGGAGGGAATGGGTGAGCAGTTCTTC | CASSLEGMGEQFF